The T cell receptor beta chain described here comes from a study of identical twins. Study findings and constraints: There was an excess of low generation probability in the out-of-frame alpha sequences that twins shared. Findings depended on cross-sectional statistics rather than tracking the same donors.

V lost 0 bases and J lost 4; bases outside the gene matches: 5. This CDR3 contains 16 residues. CDR1 and CDR2 from the germline V gene are MGHRA and YSYEKL. Comment on this clonotype: Its antigen is undetermined.

A universal primer site was incorporated via template switching, and the cDNA contained unique molecular identifiers. TCRdb re-derived calls from the 5' RACE reads in MiXCR, one entry per CDR3 protein. The sample shows approximately 300,000 distinct CDR3 sequences, roughly 10% of them seen only once. The same data also went into a second study, on yellow fever vaccine responses in identical twins. This second report adds: As reported, the vaccine T cell response of twins seemed partly convergent and partly personalized.

Material: CD8+ T cells sorted from blood. J is TRBJ2-7 and V is TRBV4-1, with TRBD2 identical over 11 bases. The sequence was collected from a woman aged 18-30 years in good health. The CDR3 nucleotides are TGCGCCAGCAGCCAAGATTTGACTAGCGGGACTTACGAGCAGTACTTC. It codes for CASSQDLTSGTYEQYF.